This T cell receptor (beta chain) was retrieved from a study of Ad26.COV2.S vaccination and SARS-CoV-2 variants. Study-wide background: Ad26.COV2.S, an intramuscular injection, was given once or twice 56 days apart.

As regards this clone: Its antigen is unidentified.

Study-level results: Comparability of non-spike TCR breadth was observed across vaccine and placebo recipients. Possibly, TCR breadth and depth analyses underestimated total T cell responses.

The data were produced by immunoSEQ multiplex PCR, yet TCRdb's version contains in-frame clones alone and is incomplete. In the table there are around 320,000 clones, roughly 84% of which are singletons. Indicated treatment: roughly 18 received Ad26.COV2.S at low or high dose, single or two shots; about 5 received placebo; per-sample allocation not given. Each sample was drawn 63 days after the first injection (of vaccine or placebo). Donation came from an adult in Boston who was aged 18-55 years. Germline CDR1 is SGHAT and CDR2 is FQNNGV. The CDR3 is made up of 13 amino acids. Between the trimmed V and J ends, which lost 1 base and 4 bases, there was a span of 6 bases.

Specimen: peripheral blood, collected in a trial of Ad26.COV2.S vaccine versus placebo. The chain joins TRBV11-2 to TRBJ2-3; D is unresolved. This sequence originates from a person between 18 and 59 years old who received the Ad26.COV2.S COVID-19 vaccine or a placebo. The CDR3 nucleotides read TGTGCCAGCAGCTTAGGCTTATCAGATACGCAGTATTTT. Translating gives CASSLGLSDTQYF. Filled out from reference TRBV11-2 and TRBJ2-3, the complete variable domain reads EAGVAQSPRYKIIEKRQSVAFWCNPISGHATLYWYQQILGQGPKLLIQFQNNGVVDDSQLPKDRFSAERLKGVDSTLKIQPAKLEDSAVYLCASSLGLSDTQYFGPGTRLTVL.